This TCR beta chain was sequenced during a study of CD8+ T cells in alopecia areata. Study-level findings and limits: There were also resident alphabeta T cells of normal skin sequenced in scalp samples.

Germline CDR1 and CDR2: SEHNR and FQNEAQ (reference sequence). The V and J ends lost 4 bases and 0 bases respectively, with 10 bases between them. There are 14 residues in the CDR3. This clone was seen a few times. The antigen remains undetermined. Extracted RNA was reverse transcribed into cDNA, the sequencing template. Only in-frame clones appear in the TCRdb table, and some are missing; sequencing was by immunoSEQ multiplex PCR. The sample has some 110,000 clones; 35% to 40% are singletons. The sequenced sample was CD4+ T cells sorted from blood. The chain joins TRBV7-9 to TRBJ2-7; D may be TRBD2 (6 bases). The sequence derives from a human donor with alopecia areata. The CDR3 nucleotides read TGTGCCAGCAGCTCGAGCGGGTCCTCCTACGAGCAGTACTTC. Translation: CASSSSGSSYEQYF.